Given below is one TCR beta chain in context. The sample is drawn from a study of T cells in Graves' hyperthyroidism and ophthalmopathy. V lost 3 bases, J lost 6 bases, and 15 bases lay in between. Germline V gene sequence: CDR1 SGHDN, CDR2 FVKESK. The CDR3 runs to 15 residues. RNA transcripts gave rise to amplified TCR beta CDR3 regions. The TCR CDR3 first-round RT-PCR relied on the HTBI primer set. TCRdb processed the multiplex PCR reads anew with MiXCR; each CDR3 protein has one entry. The sample lists 600,000 to 650,000 distinct CDR3 sequences; less than 25% were seen once. Sequenced sample: blood. This clonotype originated in a man aged 25-45 years with Graves' ophthalmopathy. V and J are TRBV14 and TRBJ2-1; TRBD1 might be the D (5 bases). The CDR3 DNA follows: TGTGCCAGCAGCCACCCCAGGGAACGGCGCAATGAGCAGTTCTTC. Its translation: CASSHPRERRNEQFF.